The following is a T cell receptor beta chain sequence with its context. The study recruited people aged about 18 to 89 years across under 25 US areas. Participants had their cohort set by participant-reported clinical history. Measured with immunoSEQ multiplex PCR; TCRdb has only the in-frame clones, and not every one. The table lists roughly 250,000 clones, about nine tenths of them singletons. These data originate in a study of blood T cell repertoires in COVID-19. Study background: The United States, Italy and Spain supplied acute and convalescent COVID-19 samples. In each case, the material was cDNA or gDNA derived from T cells, B-cell-depleted T cells, or PBMCs.

This sequence originates from a woman aged 30 to 39 with acute COVID-19. Input material: PBMCs or T cells enriched from blood (not recorded which).

The CDR3 coding sequence is TGTGCCAGCAGCAGGACAGGGGAAGATGGCTACACCTTC. Residues: CASSRTGEDGYTF. The chain couples TRBV5-4 to TRBJ1-2, with 9 bases lining up with TRBD1. The CDR3 runs 13 residues. The germline V gene has CDR1 SGHNT and CDR2 YYREEE (reference sequence). The V segment lost 4 bases and the J segment 6 bases; nucleotides outside the gene matches: 4.